This TCR beta chain emerged from a study of blood T cell repertoires in COVID-19. Study-wide background: Samples taken during acute and convalescent COVID-19 were collected in the United States, Italy and Spain. Sources were T cells, B-cell-depleted T cells, or PBMCs; the material itself was cDNA or gDNA.

CDR1 and CDR2 (germline): MNHEY, SVGAGI. The CDR3 extends over 14 amino acids. V was cut by 6 bases and J by 1 base, with 12 bases left in between. Per the original data handling: Reference gene primer amplification gave estimated nucleated cell counts. Clones were read by immunoSEQ multiplex PCR, and TCRdb kept only the in-frame ones, dropping some. Clonal size and the V and J genes are those of that table, whereas D and trimming came from the DNA. The sample records fewer than 15,000 clones, over 70% being singletons. The receptor comes from a human donor in a cohort sampled during active COVID-19. Sequenced: peripheral blood. The chain is built from TRBV6-5 and TRBJ1-1, with D perhaps matching TRBD1 (6 bases). CDR3 sequence (DNA): TGTGCCAGCAGCGTACAGGGCTGGAACACTGAAGCTTTCTTT. Its protein is CASSVQGWNTEAFF.